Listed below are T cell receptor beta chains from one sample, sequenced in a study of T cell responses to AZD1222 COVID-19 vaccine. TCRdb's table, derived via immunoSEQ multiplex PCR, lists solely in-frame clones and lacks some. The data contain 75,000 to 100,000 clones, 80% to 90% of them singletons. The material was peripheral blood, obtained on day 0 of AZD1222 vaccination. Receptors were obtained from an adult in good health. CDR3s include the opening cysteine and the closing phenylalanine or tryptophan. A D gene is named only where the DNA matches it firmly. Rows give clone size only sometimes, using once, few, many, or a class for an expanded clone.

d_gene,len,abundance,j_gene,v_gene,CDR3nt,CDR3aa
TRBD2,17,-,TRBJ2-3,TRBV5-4,TGTGCCAGCAGCTCAGGACTAGCGGGGGCTAGCACAGATACGCAGTATTTT,CASSSGLAGASTDTQYF
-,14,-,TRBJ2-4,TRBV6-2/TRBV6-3,TGTGCCAGCAGTTCAGGGTCTGCCAAAAACATTCAGTACTTC,CASSSGSAKNIQYF
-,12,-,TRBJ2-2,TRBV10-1,TGCGCCAGCAGTGAGTCGTCCGGGGAGCTGTTTTTT,CASSESSGELFF
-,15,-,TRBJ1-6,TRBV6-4,TGTGCCAGTTCCGAAGAGCCGGGCCTTAATTCACCCCTCCACTTT,CASSEEPGLNSPLHF
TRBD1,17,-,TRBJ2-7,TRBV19,TGTGCCAGTAGTATCCCCCGACAGGGGGCAAAATCCCACGAGCAGTACTTC,CASSIPRQGAKSHEQYF
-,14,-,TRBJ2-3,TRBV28,TGTGCCAGCAGCTCGACAGAAATCCCAGATACGCAGTATTTT,CASSSTEIPDTQYF
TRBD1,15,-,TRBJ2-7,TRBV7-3,TGTGCCAGCAGCTCCTGGACAGGGTCGTCCTACGAGCAGTACTTC,CASSSWTGSSYEQYF
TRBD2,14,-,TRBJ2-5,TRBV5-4,TGTGCCAGCAGCCGGACTAGCGGGGCAGAGACCCAGTACTTC,CASSRTSGAETQYF
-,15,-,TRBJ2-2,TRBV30,TGTGCCTGGGGCCGTGGGGGGGCGCGTAACGGGGAGCTGTTTTTT,CAWGRGGARNGELFF
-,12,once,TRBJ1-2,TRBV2,TGTGCCAGCAGAGGACAGACGTATGGCTACACCTTC,CASRGQTYGYTF
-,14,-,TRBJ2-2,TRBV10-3,TGTGCCATCCGCGACAGGTCCAACACCGGGGAGCTGTTTTTT,CAIRDRSNTGELFF
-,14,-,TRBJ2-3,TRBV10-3,TGTGCCATCAGCGGGGTTGGAGCTACAGATACGCAGTATTTT,CAISGVGATDTQYF
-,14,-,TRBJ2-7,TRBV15,TGTGCCACCAGCACGAGGACTACTTCCTACGAGCAGTACTTC,CATSTRTTSYEQYF
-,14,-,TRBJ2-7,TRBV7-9,TGTGCCAGCAGCCCACCGGACGGATCCTACGAGCAGTACTTC,CASSPPDGSYEQYF
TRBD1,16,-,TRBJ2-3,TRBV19,TGTGCCAGTAGTGCCAACCGGGACAGGGGGCTGGATACGCAGTATTTT,CASSANRDRGLDTQYF
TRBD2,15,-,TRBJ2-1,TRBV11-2,TGTGCCAGCAGAGCACTAGCGGGGGGGCGGAATGAGCAGTTCTTC,CASRALAGGRNEQFF
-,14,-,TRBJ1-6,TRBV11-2,TGTGCCAGCAGCTTTAGACTTTATGAATCACCCCTCCACTTT,CASSFRLYESPLHF
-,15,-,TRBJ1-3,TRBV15,TGTGCCACCAGCAGAGAGATAAACGACGGAAACACCATATATTTT,CATSREINDGNTIYF
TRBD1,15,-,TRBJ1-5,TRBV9,TGTGCCAGCAGCGTGGGACAGGGTTTTCTGGAGCCCCAGCATTTT,CASSVGQGFLEPQHF
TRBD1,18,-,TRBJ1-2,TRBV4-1,TGCGCCAGCAGCCAAACCGCGGGACAGGGTTCAAGGGACTATGGCTACACCTTC,CASSQTAGQGSRDYGYTF
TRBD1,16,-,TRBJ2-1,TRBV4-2,TGTGCCAGCAGCCAGGAACAGGGGGCAAGTGACAATGAGCAGTTCTTC,CASSQEQGASDNEQFF
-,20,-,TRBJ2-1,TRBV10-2,TGCGCCAGCAGTGTAGGTGGGGCCGCATCCCCTCGGAGCTCCTACAATGAGCAGTTCTTC,CASSVGGAASPRSSYNEQFF
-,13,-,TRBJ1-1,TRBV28,TGTGCCAGCAGCCCCACGGTGGTCCCCGTAGCTTTCTTT,CASSPTVVPVAFF
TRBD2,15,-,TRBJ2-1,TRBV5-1,TGCGCCAGCAGCTTCCAGCGGGGGGGCAGGAATGAGCAGTTCTTC,CASSFQRGGRNEQFF
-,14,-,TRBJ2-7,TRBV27,TGTGCCAGCTCCCCTCCTGGCAGGCTCTACGAGCAGTACTTC,CASSPPGRLYEQYF
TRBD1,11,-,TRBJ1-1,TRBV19,TGTGCCAGTAGTAAGGACAGGGAAACTTTCTTT,CASSKDRETFF
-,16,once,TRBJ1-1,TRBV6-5,TGTGCCAGCAGTTACCTGGGTCACACCAAGAACACTGAAGCTTTCTTT,CASSYLGHTKNTEAFF
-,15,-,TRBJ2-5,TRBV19,TGTGCCAGTAGTCCGACTAGATTCAAACCACAGACCCAGTACTTC,CASSPTRFKPQTQYF
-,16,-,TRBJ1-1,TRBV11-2,TGTGCCAGCAGCACCCACCAGGGCCCCTTGAACACTGAAGCTTTCTTT,CASSTHQGPLNTEAFF
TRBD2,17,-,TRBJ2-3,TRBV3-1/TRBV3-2,TGTGCCAGCAGCCAAGGATTGGCGGGGGACCCCACAGATACGCAGTATTTT,CASSQGLAGDPTDTQYF
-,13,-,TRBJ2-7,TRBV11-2,TGTGCCAGCAGCTTAGTCCCACAATACGAGCAGTACTTC,CASSLVPQYEQYF
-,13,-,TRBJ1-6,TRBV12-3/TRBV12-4,TGTGCCAGCAGTGTCGGACTGCAGGCACCCCTCCACTTT,CASSVGLQAPLHF
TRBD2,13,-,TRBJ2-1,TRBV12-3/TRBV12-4,TGTGCCAGCAGTTTATTGACTAGCGGGGGGCAGTTCTTC,CASSLLTSGGQFF
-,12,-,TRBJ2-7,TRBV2,TGTGCCAGCAGTGAAGTTGGAGGAGAGCAGTACTTC,CASSEVGGEQYF
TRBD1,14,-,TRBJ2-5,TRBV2,TGTGCCAGCAGCATCGACAGGGGGAGAGAGACCCAGTACTTC,CASSIDRGRETQYF
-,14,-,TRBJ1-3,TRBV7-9,TGTGCCAGCAGCTTACCCCTTTCTGGAAACACCATATATTTT,CASSLPLSGNTIYF
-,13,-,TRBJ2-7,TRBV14,TGTGCCAGCAGCCAACTAGCCGCCTACGAGCAGTACTTC,CASSQLAAYEQYF
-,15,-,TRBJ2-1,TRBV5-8,TGTGCCAGCAGCCCGTACGGCCACTCCTACAATGAGCAGTTCTTC,CASSPYGHSYNEQFF
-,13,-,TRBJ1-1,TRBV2,TGTGCCAGCAGTGAAGCTCCATGGGGGGGAGCTTTCTTT,CASSEAPWGGAFF
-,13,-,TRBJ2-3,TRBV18,TGTGCCAGCTCACCACCCTCGCAGGATACGCAGTATTTT,CASSPPSQDTQYF
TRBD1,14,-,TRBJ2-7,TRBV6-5,TGTGCCAGCAGTCTCACAGGGGAGACCTACGAGCAGTACTTC,CASSLTGETYEQYF